The present entry profiles one T cell receptor (beta chain) with its context. The antigen is unknown. This specimen comes from a study of cytomegalovirus exposure and HLA in healthy donors. Study-level points and caveats: Among the CMV-associated chains, a few were confirmed in vitro as specific for CMV antigens. High specificity and sensitivity for cytomegalovirus status were reported for the classifier. TCR beta V segments were, for the most part, productive about 87% or about 30% of the time in an earlier analysis.

The germline CDR1 and CDR2 sequences are MRHNA and SNTAGT. Trimming stripped 5 bases from V and 4 bases from J, with 16 bases between. The CDR3 length is 15 residues. The PCR used 60 Vbeta and 13 Jbeta primers. Assay: immunoSEQ multiplex PCR; the TCRdb copy retains only in-frame clones and omits some. The table for this sample gives nearly 200,000 clones. What was sequenced was PBMCs. This rearrangement joins TRBV6-4 to TRBJ2-3; D not certain. The clonotype comes from a boy between 10 and 17 years old in good health and CMV-seronegative. The CDR3 here is CASSLGVSTADTQYF. CDR3 nucleotides: TGTGCCAGCAGTCTGGGCGTTTCAACGGCAGATACGCAGTATTTT.